The clone carrying this TCR beta chain was seen only a few times. Its target is unknown. A read error may account for a junction end that differs from germline. TCRdb re-called the RT-PCR reads through MiXCR, storing one row per CDR3 protein. The sample includes hundreds of thousands of distinct CDR3 sequences, 15% to 18% of them seen just once. This sample was included in a study of response to subunit inactivated influenza vaccine. Study-wide points: Each seasonal influenza vaccination recruits few new T cells, the authors suggested.

The germline V gene has CDR1 SGHRS and CDR2 YFSETQ. This CDR3 contains 13 residues. The sample here was PBMCs from blood, taken 11 to 12 days after vaccination. V is TRBV5-1 and J is TRBJ1-6; D remains ambiguous. This sequence originates from a man aged 45-60 years who received an inactivated influenza vaccine. This chain's CDR3 is CASRLADNSPLHF. DNA for the CDR3: TGCGCCAGCAGGTTGGCAGATAATTCACCCCTCCACTTT.